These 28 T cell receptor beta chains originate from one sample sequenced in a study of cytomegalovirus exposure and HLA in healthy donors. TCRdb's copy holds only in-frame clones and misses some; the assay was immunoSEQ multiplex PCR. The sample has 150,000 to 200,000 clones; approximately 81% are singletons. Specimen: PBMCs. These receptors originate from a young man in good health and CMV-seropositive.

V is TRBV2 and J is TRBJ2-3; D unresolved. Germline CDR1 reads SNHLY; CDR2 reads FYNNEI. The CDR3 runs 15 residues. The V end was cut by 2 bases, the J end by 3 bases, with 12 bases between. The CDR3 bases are TGTGCCAGCAGTGAATCCTACTCCGGTACAGATACGCAGTATTTT. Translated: CASSESYSGTDTQYF.

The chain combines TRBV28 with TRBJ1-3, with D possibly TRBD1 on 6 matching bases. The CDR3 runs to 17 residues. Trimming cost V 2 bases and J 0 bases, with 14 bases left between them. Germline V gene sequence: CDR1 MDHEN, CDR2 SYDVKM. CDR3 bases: TGTGCCAGCAGTTTAGGTACAGGGACGGGCTCTGGAAACACCATATATTTT. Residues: CASSLGTGTGSGNTIYF. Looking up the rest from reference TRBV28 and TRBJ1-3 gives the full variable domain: DVKVTQSSRYLVKRTGEKVFLECVQDMDHENMFWYRQDPGLGLRLIYFSYDVKMKEKGDIPEGYSVSREKKERFSLILESASTNQTSMYLCASSLGTGTGSGNTIYFGEGSWLTVV.

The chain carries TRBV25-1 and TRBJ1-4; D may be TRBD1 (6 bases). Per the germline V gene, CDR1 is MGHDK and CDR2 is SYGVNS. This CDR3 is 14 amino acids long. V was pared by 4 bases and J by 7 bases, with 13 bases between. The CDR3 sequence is CASSARGTSEKLFF. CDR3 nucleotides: TGTGCCAGCAGTGCGAGAGGGACAAGTGAAAAACTGTTTTTT.

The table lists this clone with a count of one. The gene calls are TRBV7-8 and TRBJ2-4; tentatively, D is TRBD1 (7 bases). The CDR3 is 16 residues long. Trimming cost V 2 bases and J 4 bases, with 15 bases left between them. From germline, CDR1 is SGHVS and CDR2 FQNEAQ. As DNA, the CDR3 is TGTGCCAGCAGCTTACGGGGGACAGAGCTAAAAAACATTCAGTACTTC. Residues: CASSLRGTELKNIQYF. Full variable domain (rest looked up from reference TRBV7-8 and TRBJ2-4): GAGVSQSPRYKVAKRGQDVALRCDPISGHVSLFWYQQALGQGPEFLTYFQNEAQLDKSGLPSDRFFAERPEGSVSTLKIQRTQQEDSAVYLCASSLRGTELKNIQYFGAGTRLSVL.

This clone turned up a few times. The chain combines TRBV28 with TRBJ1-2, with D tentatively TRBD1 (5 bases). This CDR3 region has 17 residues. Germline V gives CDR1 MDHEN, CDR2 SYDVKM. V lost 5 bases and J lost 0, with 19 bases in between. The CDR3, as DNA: TGTGCCAGCAGTAGCGGAGGGGCGAGGGGTTCTAACTATGGCTACACCTTC. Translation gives CASSSGGARGSNYGYTF.

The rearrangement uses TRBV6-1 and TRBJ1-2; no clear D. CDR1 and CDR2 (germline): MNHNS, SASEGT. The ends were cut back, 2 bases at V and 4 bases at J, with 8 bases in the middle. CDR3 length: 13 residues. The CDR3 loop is CASSESQIYGYTF. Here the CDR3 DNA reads TGTGCCAGCAGTGAATCACAGATCTATGGCTACACCTTC.

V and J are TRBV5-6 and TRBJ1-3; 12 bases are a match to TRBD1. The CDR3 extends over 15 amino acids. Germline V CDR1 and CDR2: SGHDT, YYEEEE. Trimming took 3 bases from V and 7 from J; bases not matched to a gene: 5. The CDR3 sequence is CASSSGTGGLNTIYF. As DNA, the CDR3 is TGTGCCAGCAGCTCCGGGACAGGGGGCCTGAACACCATATATTTT.

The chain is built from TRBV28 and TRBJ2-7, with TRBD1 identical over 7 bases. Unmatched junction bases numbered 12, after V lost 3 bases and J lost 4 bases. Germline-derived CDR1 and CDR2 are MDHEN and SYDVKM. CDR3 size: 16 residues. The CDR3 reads CASSFIFGTEKYEQYF. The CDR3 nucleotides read TGTGCCAGCAGTTTCATATTTGGGACAGAAAAATACGAGCAGTACTTC.

The CDR3: CASVQGYSYEQYF. As DNA, the CDR3 is TGTGCCAGTGTACAGGGATACTCCTACGAGCAGTACTTC. The rearrangement joins TRBV2 to TRBJ2-7, with D perhaps matching TRBD1 (6 bases). Trimming removed 9 bases from V and 0 bases from J, with 12 bases in between. The CDR3 runs 13 residues. Germline V gene lookup returns CDR1 SNHLY and CDR2 FYNNEI.

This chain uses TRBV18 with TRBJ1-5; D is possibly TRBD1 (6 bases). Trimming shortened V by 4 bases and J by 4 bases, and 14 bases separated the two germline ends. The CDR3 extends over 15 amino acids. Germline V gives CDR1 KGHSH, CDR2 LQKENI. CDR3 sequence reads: CASSRGGGRNQPQHF. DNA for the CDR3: TGTGCCAGCTCACGGGGGGGCGGCCGAAATCAGCCCCAGCATTTT.

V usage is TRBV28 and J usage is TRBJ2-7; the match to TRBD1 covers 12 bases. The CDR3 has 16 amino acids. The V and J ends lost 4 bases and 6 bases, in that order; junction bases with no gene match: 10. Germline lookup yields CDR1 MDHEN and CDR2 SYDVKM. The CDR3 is CASSSSGTGGHVEQYF. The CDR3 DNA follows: TGTGCCAGCAGTTCCTCCGGGACAGGGGGCCATGTCGAGCAGTACTTC.

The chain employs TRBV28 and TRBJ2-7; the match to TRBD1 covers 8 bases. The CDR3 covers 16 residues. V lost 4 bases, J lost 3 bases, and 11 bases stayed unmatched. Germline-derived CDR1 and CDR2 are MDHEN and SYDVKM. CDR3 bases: TGTGCCAGCAGTTCCCCAGCAGGGGGCGCCTACTACGAGCAGTACTTC. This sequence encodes CASSSPAGGAYYEQYF.

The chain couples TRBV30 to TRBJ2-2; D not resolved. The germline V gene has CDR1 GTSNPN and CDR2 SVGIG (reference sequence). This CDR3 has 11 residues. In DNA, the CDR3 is TGTGGGGCTTTCGGAACCGGGGAGCTGTTTTTT. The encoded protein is CGAFGTGELFF.

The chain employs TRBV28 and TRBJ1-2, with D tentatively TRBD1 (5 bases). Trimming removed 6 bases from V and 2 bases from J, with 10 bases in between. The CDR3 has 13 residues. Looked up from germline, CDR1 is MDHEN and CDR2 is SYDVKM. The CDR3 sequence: CASRQDGNYGYTF. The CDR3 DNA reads TGTGCCAGCAGACAGGACGGGAACTATGGCTACACCTTC.

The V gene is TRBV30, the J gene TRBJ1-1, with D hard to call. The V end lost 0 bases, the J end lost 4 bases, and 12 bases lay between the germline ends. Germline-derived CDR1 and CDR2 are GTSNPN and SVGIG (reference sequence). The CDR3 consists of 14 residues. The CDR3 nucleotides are TGTGCCTGGAGTGTACGGGGTTTGGCCACTGAAGCTTTCTTT. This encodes CAWSVRGLATEAFF.

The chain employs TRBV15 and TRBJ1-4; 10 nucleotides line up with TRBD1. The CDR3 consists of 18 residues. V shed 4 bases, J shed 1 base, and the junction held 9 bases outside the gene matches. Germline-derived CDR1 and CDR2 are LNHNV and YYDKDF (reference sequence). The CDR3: CATSTPGQGRGTNEKLFF. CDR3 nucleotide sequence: TGTGCCACCAGCACGCCGGGACAGGGGCGGGGAACTAATGAAAAACTGTTTTTT.

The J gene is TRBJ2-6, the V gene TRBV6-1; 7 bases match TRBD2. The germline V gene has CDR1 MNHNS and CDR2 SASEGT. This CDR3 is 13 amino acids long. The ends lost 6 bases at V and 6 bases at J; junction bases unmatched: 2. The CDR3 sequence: CASRAGEANVLTF. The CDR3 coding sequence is TGTGCCAGCAGGGCGGGGGAGGCCAACGTCCTGACTTTC.

CDR3 sequence: CASSLEGQGVRETQYF. In nucleotides, the CDR3 is TGTGCCAGCAGCTTGGAGGGGCAGGGGGTTAGAGAGACCCAGTACTTC. This chain links TRBV5-6 with TRBJ2-5; TRBD1 matches 7 bases. V lost 0 bases and J lost 4; bases outside the gene matches: 9. CDR3 length: 16 residues. Germline V gene sequence: CDR1 SGHDT, CDR2 YYEEEE.

The CDR3 sequence: CAWSGPGTGDNEKLFF. CDR3 coding DNA: TGTGCCTGGAGTGGCCCCGGGACAGGGGATAATGAAAAACTGTTTTTT. The J gene is TRBJ1-4, the V gene TRBV30; 10 positions match TRBD1. CDR3 length: 16 amino acids. V shed 1 base, J shed 4 bases, and the junction held 6 bases outside the gene matches. Germline assignment: CDR1 GTSNPN and CDR2 SVGIG (reference sequence).

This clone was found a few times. The CDR3 region is CASSALAGTDTQYF. The CDR3 DNA is TGTGCCAGCAGTGCACTAGCGGGCACAGATACGCAGTATTTT. This rearrangement joins TRBV6-4 to TRBJ2-3; 8 bases are shared with TRBD2. This CDR3 is built from 14 residues. Trimming at V came to 4 bases and at J to 1 base, leaving 1 base not matched to a gene. Germline lookup yields CDR1 MRHNA and CDR2 SNTAGT.

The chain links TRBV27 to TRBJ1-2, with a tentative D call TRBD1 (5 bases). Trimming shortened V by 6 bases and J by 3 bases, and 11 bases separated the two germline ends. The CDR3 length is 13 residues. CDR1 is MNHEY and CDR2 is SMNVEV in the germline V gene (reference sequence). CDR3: CASSPDKDYGYTF. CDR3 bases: TGTGCCAGCAGCCCGGACAAAGACTATGGCTACACCTTC.

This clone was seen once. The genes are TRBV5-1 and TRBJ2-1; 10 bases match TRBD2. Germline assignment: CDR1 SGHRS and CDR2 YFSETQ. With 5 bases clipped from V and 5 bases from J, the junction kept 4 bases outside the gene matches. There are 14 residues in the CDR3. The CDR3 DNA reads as TGCGCCAGCAGACGACTAGCGGGCGACAATGAGCAGTTCTTC. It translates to CASRRLAGDNEQFF. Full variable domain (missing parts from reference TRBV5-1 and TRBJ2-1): KAGVTQTPRYLIKTRGQQVTLSCSPISGHRSVSWYQQTPGQGLQFLFEYFSETQRNKGNFPGRFSGRQFSNSRSEMNVSTLELGDSALYLCASRRLAGDNEQFFGPGTRLTVL.

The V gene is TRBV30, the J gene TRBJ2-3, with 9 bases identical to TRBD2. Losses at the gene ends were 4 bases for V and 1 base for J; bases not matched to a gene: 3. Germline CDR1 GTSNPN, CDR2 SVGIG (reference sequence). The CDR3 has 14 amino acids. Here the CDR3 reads CAWTLAGGTDTQYF. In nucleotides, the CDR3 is TGTGCCTGGACCTTAGCGGGGGGCACAGATACGCAGTATTTT. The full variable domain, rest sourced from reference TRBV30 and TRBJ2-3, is SQTIHQWPATLVQPVGSPLSLECTVEGTSNPNLYWYRQAAGRGLQLLFYSVGIGQISSEVPQNLSASRPQDRQFILSSKKLLLSDSGFYLCAWTLAGGTDTQYFGPGTRLTVL.

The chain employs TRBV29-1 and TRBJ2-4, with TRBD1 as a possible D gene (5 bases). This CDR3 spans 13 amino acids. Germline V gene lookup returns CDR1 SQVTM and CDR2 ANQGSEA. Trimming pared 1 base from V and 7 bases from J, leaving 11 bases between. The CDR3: CSVEAQGRNIQYF. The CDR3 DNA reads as TGCAGCGTTGAAGCGCAGGGAAGGAACATTCAGTACTTC.

The CDR3 spells CASSLGVTGLATDTQYF. The CDR3 coding sequence is TGTGCCAGCAGTTTGGGGGTCACGGGACTAGCGACAGATACGCAGTATTTT. The chain couples TRBV28 to TRBJ2-3; 10 bases are a match to TRBD2. The CDR3 is 17 amino acids. Germline V gene sequence: CDR1 MDHEN, CDR2 SYDVKM. After removal of 3 bases from V and 3 bases from J, the junction contained 9 bases not matched to a gene.

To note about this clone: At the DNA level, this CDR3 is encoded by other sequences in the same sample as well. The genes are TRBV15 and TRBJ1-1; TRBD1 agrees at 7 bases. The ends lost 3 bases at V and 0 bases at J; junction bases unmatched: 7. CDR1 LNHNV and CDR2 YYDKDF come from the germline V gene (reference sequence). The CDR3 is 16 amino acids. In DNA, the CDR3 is TGTGCCACCAGCAGGGGCCGACAGGGAGTGAACACTGAAGCTTTCTTT. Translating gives CATSRGRQGVNTEAFF.

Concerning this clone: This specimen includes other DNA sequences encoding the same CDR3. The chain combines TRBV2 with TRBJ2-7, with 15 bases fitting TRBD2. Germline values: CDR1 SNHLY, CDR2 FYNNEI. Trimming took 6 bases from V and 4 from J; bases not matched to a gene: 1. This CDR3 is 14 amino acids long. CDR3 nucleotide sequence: TGTGCCAGCAGGGGGACTAGCGGGGGGTACGAGCAGTACTTC. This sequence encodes CASRGTSGGYEQYF.

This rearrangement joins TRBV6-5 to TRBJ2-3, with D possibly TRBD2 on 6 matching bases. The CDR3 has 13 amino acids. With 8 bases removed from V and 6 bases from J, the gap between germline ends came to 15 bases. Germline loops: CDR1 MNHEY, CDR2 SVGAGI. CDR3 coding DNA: TGTGCCAGCGTTGGGACCGCGGGGGATACGCAGTATTTT. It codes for CASVGTAGDTQYF.